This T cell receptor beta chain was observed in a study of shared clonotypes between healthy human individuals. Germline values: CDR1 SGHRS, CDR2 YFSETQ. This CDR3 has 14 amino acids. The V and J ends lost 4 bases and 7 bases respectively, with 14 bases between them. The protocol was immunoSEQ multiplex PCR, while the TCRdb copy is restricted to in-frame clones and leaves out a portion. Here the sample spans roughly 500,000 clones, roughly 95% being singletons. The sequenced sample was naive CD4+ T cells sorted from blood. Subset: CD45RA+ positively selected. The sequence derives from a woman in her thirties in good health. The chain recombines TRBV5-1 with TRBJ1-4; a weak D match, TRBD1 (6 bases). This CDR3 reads CASSGGTGFEKLFF. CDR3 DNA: TGCGCCAGCAGCGGGGGAACAGGGTTTGAAAAACTGTTTTTT.